Listed below are T cell receptor beta chains from one sample, sequenced in a study of T cells in Graves' hyperthyroidism and ophthalmopathy. Each CDR3 protein is one row after TCRdb ran MiXCR on the multiplex PCR reads. Among about 330,000 distinct CDR3 sequences listed, 12% to 15% were seen once. Sequences were obtained from blood. The receptor source for this set is a woman between 40 and 55 years old with Graves' ophthalmopathy. The CDR3 runs from the conserved cysteine through the conserved F or W. A D gene is named only where the DNA matches it firmly. Only part of the rows carry a size: once, few, many, or a class if the clone is expanded.

V gene	J gene	D gene	clone size	CDR3 DNA	CDR3 protein
TRBV7-2	TRBJ2-1	TRBD2	many	TGTGCCAGCAGCTCCCGGACTAGCGGGAGGGCCAGTGAGCAGTTCTTC	CASSSRTSGRASEQFF
TRBV9	TRBJ1-2	TRBD1	few	TGTGCCAGCAGCGTAGAGATCACAGGGGGCGCTTTCTATGGCTACACCTTC	CASSVEITGGAFYGYTF
TRBV27	TRBJ2-3	TRBD2	many	TGTGCCAGCAGTTTAGGAATGGTACTAGCGGGGTTTGATACGCAGTATTTT	CASSLGMVLAGFDTQYF
TRBV28	TRBJ2-2	-	-	TGTGCCAGCAGTTTATCGGCTATCGGAAACACCGGGGAGCTGTTTTTT	CASSLSAIGNTGELFF
TRBV3-1	TRBJ2-5	TRBD2	few	TGTGCCAGCAGCCAAGACAGGACTAGCGGGAGTTTTTGGGAGACCCAGTACTTC	CASSQDRTSGSFWETQYF
TRBV28	TRBJ2-2	-	many	TGTGCCAGCAGTATCGAACCTACAGTAACCGGGGAGCTGTTTTTT	CASSIEPTVTGELFF
TRBV25-1	TRBJ1-2	-	many	TGTGCCAGCAGCCTCGGTGGGGACTATGGCTACACCTTC	CASSLGGDYGYTF
TRBV3-1	TRBJ2-3	-	few	TGTGCCAGCAGCCAGTTTAGCGTAGATACGCAGTATTTT	CASSQFSVDTQYF
TRBV20-1	TRBJ2-7	-	-	TGCAGTGCTAAGGGGCTACAGGGCTCCTACGAGCAGTACTTC	CSAKGLQGSYEQYF
TRBV7-9	TRBJ2-7	-	-	TGTGCCAGCAGCTTTGGGGCAGGGGATCGCGAGCAGTACTTC	CASSFGAGDREQYF
TRBV5-1	TRBJ1-6	TRBD1	many	TGCGCCAGCAGCCCGGGGACAGTAAATTCACCCCTCCACTTT	CASSPGTVNSPLHF
TRBV20-1	TRBJ2-1	TRBD2	many	TGCAGTGCTAGCGACGGGGGGGCCGCCAATGAGCAGTTCTTC	CSASDGGAANEQFF
TRBV30	TRBJ1-2	-	many	TGTGCCTGGAGTGGGTATGGCTACACCTTC	CAWSGYGYTF
TRBV7-2	TRBJ1-2	-	-	TGTGCCAGCAGCTATGGGCAGGGTTCGAACTATGGCTACACCTTC	CASSYGQGSNYGYTF
TRBV7-2	TRBJ2-7	-	many	TGTGCCAGCAGCTTAAGACAAGCACCCTACGAGCAGTACTTC	CASSLRQAPYEQYF
TRBV6-1	TRBJ2-3	-	many	TGTGCCAGCAGTGAAGGGGACCGATGGGCAGATACGCAGTATTTT	CASSEGDRWADTQYF
TRBV27	TRBJ1-5	-	-	TGTGCCAGCAGGGGAGAAGGGATTCAGCCCCAGCATTTT	CASRGEGIQPQHF
TRBV11-1	TRBJ2-1	-	-	TGTGCCAGCAGCTTAGTGGGTTTTGGGGGTGAGCAGTTCTTC	CASSLVGFGGEQFF
TRBV12-5	TRBJ1-1	-	many	TGTGCTAGTGGTTTGGTACAATCTGGGAACACTGAAACTTTCTTT	CASGLVQSGNTETFF
TRBV6-1	TRBJ2-7	-	many	TGTGCCAGCGTGGCGACCTTCTCCTACGAGCAGTACTTC	CASVATFSYEQYF
TRBV27	TRBJ2-3	-	many	TGTGCCAGCAGTTTAGGTTATAGCACAGATACGCAGTATTTT	CASSLGYSTDTQYF
TRBV20-1	TRBJ1-3	-	-	TGCAGTGCTGGTCAGGGCCCAATCTCTGGAAACACCATATATTTT	CSAGQGPISGNTIYF
TRBV7-8	TRBJ1-6	TRBD1	many	TGTGCCAGCAGCAGCGGGACAGGGGATCTACCCCTCCACTTT	CASSSGTGDLPLHF
TRBV6-1	TRBJ1-2	-	many	TGTGCCAGCAGTGAATCCACCGGGACTCTTGATGGCTACACCTTC	CASSESTGTLDGYTF
TRBV19	TRBJ2-3	-	few	TGTGCCAGTAGGGAGGGAGTTCGTACAGATACGCAGTATTTT	CASREGVRTDTQYF
TRBV3-1	TRBJ2-7	TRBD2	few	TGTGCCAGCAGCCAAGATTGGGCTAGCGGGGGCTACGAGCAGTACTTC	CASSQDWASGGYEQYF
TRBV4-1	TRBJ2-1	TRBD2	-	TGCGCCAGCAGCCAAGAGGGGGGGTATAACTACAATGAGCAGTTCTTC	CASSQEGGYNYNEQFF
TRBV10-3	TRBJ1-2	-	few	TGTGCCATCCGGGGTAACTATGGCTACACCTTC	CAIRGNYGYTF
TRBV6-7	TRBJ1-6	TRBD1	few	TGTGCCAGCAACGCCCCGGGACAGAATAATTCACCCCTCCACTTT	CASNAPGQNNSPLHF
TRBV11-2	TRBJ2-7	-	-	TGTGCCAGCAGTTCAGACCTATACGAGCAGTACTTC	CASSSDLYEQYF